The 27 T cell receptor beta chains below all came from one sample that was sequenced in a study of blood T cell repertoires in COVID-19. The assay was immunoSEQ multiplex PCR, and TCRdb's table has in-frame clones only and misses some. The sample shows 200,000 to 250,000 clones, almost 85% of them seen only once. The sample comprised PBMCs or T cells enriched from blood (not recorded which). The receptors were gathered from a man aged 35 to 55 who had recovered from COVID-19.

This clone occurred a few times. This chain uses TRBV11-1 with TRBJ2-4; TRBD1 aligns across 8 bases. Trimming removed 0 bases from V and 8 bases from J; junction bases left unmatched: 9. The CDR3 is made up of 16 amino acids. Germline V lookup: CDR1 SGHAT, CDR2 FQDESV (reference sequence). CDR3 nucleotide sequence: TGTGCCAGCAGCTTAGCGGTGGGGACAGGTAAAGACATTCAGTACTTC. Amino acids: CASSLAVGTGKDIQYF. Full variable domain (missing parts from reference TRBV11-1 and TRBJ2-4): EAEVAQSPRYKITEKSQAVAFWCDPISGHATLYWYRQILGQGPELLVQFQDESVVDDSQLPKDRFSAERLKGVDSTLKIQPAELGDSAMYLCASSLAVGTGKDIQYFGAGTRLSVL.

The gene calls are TRBV29-1 and TRBJ1-2; D uncertain. From germline, CDR1 is SQVTM and CDR2 ANQGSEA. CDR3 length: 10 residues. Between the trimmed V and J ends, which lost 7 bases and 6 bases, there was a span of 9 bases. DNA of the CDR3: TGCAGCGCAAAGCTAGATGGCTACACCTTC. It codes for CSAKLDGYTF.

This sequence joins TRBV2 and TRBJ1-6; 7 bases map to TRBD1. With V trimmed by 5 bases and J by 7 bases, 5 bases remained unmatched. Germline V CDR1 and CDR2: SNHLY, FYNNEI. The CDR3 loop spans 14 amino acids. CDR3 residues: CASSYTGENSPLHF. DNA for the CDR3: TGTGCCAGCAGTTATACAGGGGAGAATTCACCCCTCCACTTT.

This chain joins TRBV18 and TRBJ1-2, with unresolved D. V shed 6 bases and J shed 3 bases, with 14 bases lying between them. This CDR3 contains 14 residues. Germline loops: CDR1 KGHSH, CDR2 LQKENI. DNA of the CDR3: TGTGCCAGCTCCCGAAACAAGGCGGACTATGGCTACACCTTC. Amino acid sequence: CASSRNKADYGYTF.

This clone was seen more than once but under ten times. This CDR3 is CASSAAGYGYTF. DNA for the CDR3: TGTGCCAGCAGCGCCGCAGGGTATGGCTACACCTTC. This rearrangement joins TRBV9 to TRBJ1-2; tentatively, D is TRBD1 (5 bases). The germline V gene has CDR1 SGDLS and CDR2 YYNGEE. Trimming pared 3 bases from V and 5 bases from J, leaving 8 bases between. This CDR3 is built from 12 residues. The full variable domain, completed using reference TRBV9 and TRBJ1-2, is DSGVTQTPKHLITATGQRVTLRCSPRSGDLSVYWYQQSLDQGLQFLIQYYNGEERAKGNILERFSAQQFPDLHSELNLSSLELGDSALYFCASSAAGYGYTFGSGTRLTVV.

This sequence joins TRBV5-1 and TRBJ1-1; 9 bases agree with TRBD1. V was clipped by 4 bases and J by 5 bases; unmatched bases: 15. The CDR3 contains 17 residues. Germline CDR1 is SGHRS and CDR2 is YFSETQ. CDR3 in amino acids: CASSPPMTGGRGTEAFF. In DNA form, the CDR3 reads TGCGCCAGCAGCCCGCCGATGACAGGGGGGAGGGGTACTGAAGCTTTCTTT.

The chain links TRBV9 to TRBJ2-1; TRBD2 matches at 10 bases. Germline values: CDR1 SGDLS, CDR2 YYNGEE. V gave up 4 bases and J gave up 8 bases; unmatched junction bases: 12. This CDR3 is 16 amino acids long. The CDR3 region has the DNA TGTGCCAGCAGCCTTCAGGGGAGCGGGGGGGCACATGAGCAGTTCTTC. Its translation is CASSLQGSGGAHEQFF. The entire variable domain, with the rest obtained from reference TRBV9 and TRBJ2-1, is as follows: DSGVTQTPKHLITATGQRVTLRCSPRSGDLSVYWYQQSLDQGLQFLIQYYNGEERAKGNILERFSAQQFPDLHSELNLSSLELGDSALYFCASSLQGSGGAHEQFFGPGTRLTVL.

The V and J genes are TRBV5-8 and TRBJ2-3; 10 bases are a match to TRBD2. There are 15 residues in the CDR3. The germline V gene has CDR1 SGHTS and CDR2 YDEGEE. Trimming took 4 bases from V and 3 from J; bases not matched to a gene: 5. CDR3 residues: CASSPPGLATDTQYF. CDR3 nucleotides: TGTGCCAGCAGCCCGCCGGGACTAGCGACAGATACGCAGTATTTT.

The rearrangement joins TRBV20-1 to TRBJ1-2; a weak D match, TRBD1 (5 bases). V gave up 3 bases and J gave up 4 bases, with 15 bases separating them. Germline lookup yields CDR1 DFQATT and CDR2 SNEGSKA (reference sequence). This CDR3 is built from 14 residues. CDR3 in DNA: TGCAGTGCTAGTGGGTGGGGGAGGAGCTATGGCTACACCTTC. This translates into CSASGWGRSYGYTF.

This clone appeared a few times. V usage is TRBV3-1 (or the pseudogene TRBV3-2) and J usage is TRBJ2-7; 8 nucleotides agree with TRBD2. V lost 5 bases and J lost 1; bases outside the gene matches: 1. Germline CDR1 and CDR2: LGHDT and YNNKEL (reference sequence). This CDR3 region has 13 residues. CDR3 coding DNA: TGTGCCAGCAGCGCGGGGGGTTCCTACGAGCAGTACTTC. Protein product: CASSAGGSYEQYF.

The rearrangement links TRBV30 to TRBJ2-1, with D perhaps matching TRBD2 (6 bases). Germline lookup yields CDR1 GTSNPN and CDR2 SVGIG (reference sequence). The length of the CDR3 is 11 residues. V was shortened by 3 bases and J by 9 bases, with 9 bases between the two germline ends. CDR3 nucleotides: TGTGCCTGGAGCGGGACTCGTGAGCAGTTCTTC. This encodes CAWSGTREQFF. Variable domain in full (rest from reference TRBV30 and TRBJ2-1): SQTIHQWPATLVQPVGSPLSLECTVEGTSNPNLYWYRQAAGRGLQLLFYSVGIGQISSEVPQNLSASRPQDRQFILSSKKLLLSDSGFYLCAWSGTREQFFGPGTRLTVL.

With regard to this clone: A read error may be the cause here, since a much bigger clone is one base away. Other nucleotide sequences in the sample specify the same CDR3. J is TRBJ1-1 and V is TRBV5-1; D call uncertain. Germline lookup yields CDR1 SGHRS and CDR2 YFSETQ. Trimming shortened V by 2 bases and J by 1 base, and 6 bases separated the two germline ends. This CDR3 is built from 13 residues. CDR3 in amino acids: CASSLAGNTEAFF. For the CDR3, the DNA is TGCGCCAGCAGCTTAGCAGGGAACACTGAAGCTTTCTTT.

This rearrangement joins TRBV2 to TRBJ2-7, with TRBD1 identical over 9 bases. With 6 bases clipped from V and 0 bases from J, the junction kept 3 bases outside the gene matches. The CDR3 is 14 amino acids. Germline V gives CDR1 SNHLY, CDR2 FYNNEI. CDR3 coding DNA: TGTGCCAGCAGCGAGGGACAGGGCTCCTACGAGCAGTACTTC. It specifies CASSEGQGSYEQYF.

This chain uses TRBV28 with TRBJ1-6, with D possibly TRBD1 on 6 matching bases. From germline, CDR1 is MDHEN and CDR2 SYDVKM. The ends were cut back, 11 bases at V and 2 bases at J, with 10 bases in the middle. The CDR3 length is 13 residues. CDR3 DNA sequence: TGTGCCTACAGGGATACCTATAATTCACCCCTCCACTTT. It is translated as CAYRDTYNSPLHF.

The chain recombines TRBV25-1 with TRBJ1-1; TRBD1 aligns across 7 bases. This CDR3 is built from 14 residues. Germline values: CDR1 MGHDK, CDR2 SYGVNS. Trimming took 7 bases from V and 0 from J; bases not matched to a gene: 5. This CDR3 reads CASNRQGLNTEAFF. CDR3 DNA sequence: TGTGCCAGCAATCGACAGGGACTGAACACTGAAGCTTTCTTT.

The rearrangement joins TRBV28 to TRBJ1-2; TRBD1 matches 8 bases. The CDR3 has 16 amino acids. CDR1 and CDR2 (germline): MDHEN, SYDVKM. The ends lost 2 bases at V and 2 bases at J; junction bases unmatched: 7. The CDR3 DNA reads as TGTGCCAGCAGTTTAACCCGGACAGGGCAGAACTATGGCTACACCTTC. Protein sequence: CASSLTRTGQNYGYTF.

The chain is built from TRBV3-1 (or the pseudogene TRBV3-2) and TRBJ2-2, with TRBD2 identical over 11 bases. V was clipped by 4 bases and J by 5 bases; unmatched bases: 9. Germline CDR1 and CDR2: LGHDT and YNNKEL (reference sequence). The CDR3 extends over 17 amino acids. As DNA, the CDR3 is TGTGCCAGCAGCCTAGCGGGGGGGCTGGGTAGGACCGGGGAGCTGTTTTTT. Its protein product is CASSLAGGLGRTGELFF.

This clone was detected once. The chain carries TRBV10-3 and TRBJ1-6; TRBD1 matches at 9 bases. The CDR3 is 15 amino acids. The germline V gene encodes CDR1 ENHRY and CDR2 SYGVKD. V was clipped by 6 bases and J by 10 bases; unmatched bases: 10. CDR3 sequence reads: CAIRDTGTGSSPLHF. CDR3 nucleotide sequence: TGTGCCATCAGGGACACCGGGACAGGGTCATCACCCCTCCACTTT.

The V and J genes are TRBV6-5 and TRBJ1-1; weak D call: TRBD1 (6 bases). Germline V gene sequence: CDR1 MNHEY, CDR2 SVGAGI. The CDR3 covers 14 residues. The V and J ends lost 9 bases and 8 bases respectively, with 22 bases between them. CDR3 DNA: TGTGCCAGTATCAAAGCGGGGGGGGGCCGAGAAGCTTTCTTT. It translates to CASIKAGGGREAFF.

This clone was observed a few times. The chain employs TRBV28 and TRBJ1-3, with a weak D call TRBD1 (5 bases). V lost 5 bases, J lost 6 bases, and 14 bases lay in between. CDR3 length equals 14 residues. CDR1 is MDHEN and CDR2 is SYDVKM in the germline V gene. The CDR3 sequence is CASSGGIRENTIYF. The CDR3 nucleotides read TGTGCCAGCAGTGGAGGGATCAGGGAAAACACCATATATTTT.

The chain is built from TRBV5-1 and TRBJ2-1; 8 bases are shared with TRBD2. The CDR3 spans 15 residues. The ends lost 4 bases at V and 3 bases at J; junction bases unmatched: 6. CDR1 is SGHRS and CDR2 is YFSETQ in the germline V gene. This chain's CDR3 is CASSILAGDYNEQFF. The CDR3 region has the DNA TGCGCCAGCAGCATCCTAGCGGGCGACTACAATGAGCAGTTCTTC. The whole variable domain, filled in from reference TRBV5-1 and TRBJ2-1, reads KAGVTQTPRYLIKTRGQQVTLSCSPISGHRSVSWYQQTPGQGLQFLFEYFSETQRNKGNFPGRFSGRQFSNSRSEMNVSTLELGDSALYLCASSILAGDYNEQFFGPGTRLTVL.

The chain employs TRBV12-3 or TRBV12-4 and TRBJ2-1; unclear D gene. The CDR3 is made up of 10 amino acids. With 3 bases removed from V and 14 bases from J, the gap between germline ends came to 8 bases. CDR3 nucleotides: TGTGCCAGCAGTTTCAGGCCGGAGTTCTTC. Translated, it gives CASSFRPEFF.

This chain links TRBV2 with TRBJ1-2; 12 bases agree with TRBD1. V shed 7 bases, J shed 8 bases, and the junction held 8 bases outside the gene matches. The CDR3 extends over 14 amino acids. In germline, CDR1 is SNHLY, CDR2 FYNNEI. The chain's CDR3 is CASNRDRGLEGYTF. CDR3 in DNA: TGTGCCAGCAACCGGGACAGGGGGCTCGAGGGCTACACCTTC.

This clone was detected only once. The rearrangement uses TRBV7-3 and TRBJ2-1; D is ambiguous. This CDR3 comprises 16 residues. Trimming cost V 4 bases and J 2 bases, with 15 bases left between them. CDR1 and CDR2 from the germline V gene are SGHTA and FQGTGA. The CDR3 spells CASSSPLAAPYNEQFF. The CDR3 DNA reads as TGTGCCAGCAGCTCCCCCCTCGCGGCCCCCTACAATGAGCAGTTCTTC. Variable domain in full (rest from reference TRBV7-3 and TRBJ2-1): GAGVSQTPSNKVTEKGKYVELRCDPISGHTALYWYRQSLGQGPEFLIYFQGTGAADDSGLPNDRFFAVRPEGSVSTLKIQRTERGDSAVYLCASSSPLAAPYNEQFFGPGTRLTVL.

The chain has TRBV29-1 and TRBJ2-3; TRBD1 matches 8 bases. J was trimmed by 1 base and V by 3 bases; bases with no gene match: 6. This CDR3 comprises 15 residues. Germline loops: CDR1 SQVTM, CDR2 ANQGSEA. CDR3 sequence (DNA): TGCAGCGTTGACGACAGGGGTAGCGGCACAGATACGCAGTATTTT. This encodes CSVDDRGSGTDTQYF.

This sequence joins TRBV7-2 and TRBJ1-1; D unclear. The CDR3 has 15 amino acids. CDR1 is SGHTA and CDR2 is FQGNSA in the germline V gene. Trimming pared 1 base from V and 1 base from J, leaving 10 bases between. As DNA, the CDR3 is TGTGCCAGCAGCTTAGTAGCCACCTCGAACACTGAAGCTTTCTTT. This encodes CASSLVATSNTEAFF.

As DNA, the CDR3 is TGTGCCATCAGTGCCCAGGGCGAGCAGTACTTC. It yields the protein CAISAQGEQYF. The rearrangement uses TRBV10-3 and TRBJ2-7, with a possible D match to TRBD1 (5 bases). Trimming stripped 4 bases from V and 6 bases from J, with 7 bases between. Germline CDR1 is ENHRY and CDR2 is SYGVKD. The length of the CDR3 is 11 residues.